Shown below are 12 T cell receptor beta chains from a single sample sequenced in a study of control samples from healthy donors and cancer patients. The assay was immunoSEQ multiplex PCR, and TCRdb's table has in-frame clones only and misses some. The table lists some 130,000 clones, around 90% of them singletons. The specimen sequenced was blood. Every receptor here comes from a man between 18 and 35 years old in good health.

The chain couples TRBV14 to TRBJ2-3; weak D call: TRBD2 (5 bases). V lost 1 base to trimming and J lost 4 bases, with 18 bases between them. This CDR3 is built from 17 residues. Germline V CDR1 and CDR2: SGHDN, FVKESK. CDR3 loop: CASSQAVAKVGADTQYF. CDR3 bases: TGTGCCAGCAGCCAAGCAGTAGCGAAGGTCGGCGCAGATACGCAGTATTTT.

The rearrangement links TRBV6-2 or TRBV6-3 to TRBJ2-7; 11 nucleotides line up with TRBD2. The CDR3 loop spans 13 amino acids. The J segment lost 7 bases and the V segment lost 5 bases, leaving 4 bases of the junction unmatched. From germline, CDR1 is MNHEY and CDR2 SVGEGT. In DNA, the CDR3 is TGTGCCAGCAGTGTCAGACTAGCGGGAGAGCAGTACGTC. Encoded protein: CASSVRLAGEQYV.

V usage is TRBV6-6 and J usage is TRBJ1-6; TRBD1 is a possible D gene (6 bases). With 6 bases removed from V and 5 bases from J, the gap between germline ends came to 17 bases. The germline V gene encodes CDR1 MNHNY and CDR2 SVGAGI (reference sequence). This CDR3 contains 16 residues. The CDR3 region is CASSPTRTVNNSPLHF. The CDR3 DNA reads TGTGCCAGCAGCCCTACGCGGACAGTTAATAATTCACCCCTCCACTTT.

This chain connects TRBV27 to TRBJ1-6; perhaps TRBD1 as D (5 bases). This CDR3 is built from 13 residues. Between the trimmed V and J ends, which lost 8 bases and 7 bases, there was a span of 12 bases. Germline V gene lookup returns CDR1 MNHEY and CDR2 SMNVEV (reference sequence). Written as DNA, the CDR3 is TGTGCCAGCCAGACAGCACCCAATTCACCCCTCCACTTT. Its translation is CASQTAPNSPLHF.

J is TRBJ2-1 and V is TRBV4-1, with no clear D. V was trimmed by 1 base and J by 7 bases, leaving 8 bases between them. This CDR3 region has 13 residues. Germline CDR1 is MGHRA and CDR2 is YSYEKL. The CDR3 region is CASSQVPRNEQFF. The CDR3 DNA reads TGCGCCAGCAGCCAAGTGCCCCGGAATGAGCAGTTCTTC.

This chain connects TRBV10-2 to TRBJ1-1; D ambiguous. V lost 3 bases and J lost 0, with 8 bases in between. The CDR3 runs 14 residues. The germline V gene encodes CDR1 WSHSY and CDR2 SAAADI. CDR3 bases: TGCGCCAGCAGTGAAGGTTCGATGAACACTGAAGCTTTCTTT. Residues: CASSEGSMNTEAFF.

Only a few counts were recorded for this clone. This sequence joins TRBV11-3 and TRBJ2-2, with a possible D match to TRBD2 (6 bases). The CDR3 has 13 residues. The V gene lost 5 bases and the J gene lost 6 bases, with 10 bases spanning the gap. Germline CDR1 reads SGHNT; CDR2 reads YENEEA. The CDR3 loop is CASSQSGAGELFF. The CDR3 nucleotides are TGTGCCAGCAGCCAGTCGGGGGCCGGGGAGCTGTTTTTT.

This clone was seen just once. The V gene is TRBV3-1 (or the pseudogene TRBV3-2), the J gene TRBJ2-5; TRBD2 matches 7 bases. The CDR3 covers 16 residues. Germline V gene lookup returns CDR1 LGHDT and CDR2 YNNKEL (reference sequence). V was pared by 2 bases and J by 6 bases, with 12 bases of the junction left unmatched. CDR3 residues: CASSQTRGEDMQTQYF. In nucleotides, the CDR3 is TGTGCCAGCAGCCAAACTCGGGGGGAAGATATGCAGACCCAGTACTTC.

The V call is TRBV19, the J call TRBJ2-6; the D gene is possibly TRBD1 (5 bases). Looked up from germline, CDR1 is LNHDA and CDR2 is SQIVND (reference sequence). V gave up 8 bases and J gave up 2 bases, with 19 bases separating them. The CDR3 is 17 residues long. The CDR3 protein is CASRAGQYLAGANVLTF. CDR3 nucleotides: TGTGCCAGTCGTGCAGGGCAGTACTTGGCTGGGGCCAACGTCCTGACTTTC. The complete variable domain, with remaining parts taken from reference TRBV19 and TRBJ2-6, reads DGGITQSPKYLFRKEGQNVTLSCEQNLNHDAMYWYRQDPGQGLRLIYYSQIVNDFQKGDIAEGYSVSREKKESFPLTVTSAQKNPTAFYLCASRAGQYLAGANVLTFGAGSRLTVL.

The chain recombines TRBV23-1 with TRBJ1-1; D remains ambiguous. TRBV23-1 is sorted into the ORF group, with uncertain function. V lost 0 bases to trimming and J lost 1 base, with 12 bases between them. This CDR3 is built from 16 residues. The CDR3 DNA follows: TGCGCCAGCAGTCAATCGGCCCGGGGTCGGAACACTGAAGCTTTCTTT. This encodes CASSQSARGRNTEAFF.

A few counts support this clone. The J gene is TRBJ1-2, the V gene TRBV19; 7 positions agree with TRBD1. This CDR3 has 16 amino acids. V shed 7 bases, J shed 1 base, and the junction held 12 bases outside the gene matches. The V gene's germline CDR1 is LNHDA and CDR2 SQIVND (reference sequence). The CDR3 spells CASMGTYGQDNYGYTF. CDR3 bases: TGTGCCAGTATGGGAACTTATGGACAGGATAACTATGGCTACACCTTC.

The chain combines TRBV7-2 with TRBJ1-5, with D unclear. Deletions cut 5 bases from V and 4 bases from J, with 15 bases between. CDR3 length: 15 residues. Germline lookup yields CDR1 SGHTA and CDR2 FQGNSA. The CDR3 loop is CASSPSFRGNQPQHF. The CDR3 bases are TGTGCCAGCAGCCCAAGCTTCCGGGGAAATCAGCCCCAGCATTTT.